The rows below give T cell receptor beta chains drawn from one sample of a study of blood T cell repertoires in COVID-19. Data came from immunoSEQ multiplex PCR; TCRdb stores just in-frame clones and leaves some out. The data contain under 200,000 clones, 80% of them seen just once; the ten biggest clones take up about 7.2%. The specimen sequenced was peripheral blood. Receptors originate from a man in his fifties or sixties with acute or convalescent COVID-19. CDR3s include the opening cysteine and the closing phenylalanine or tryptophan. The order of the fields is D gene, clone size, CDR3 length, J gene, V gene, CDR3 protein, CDR3 DNA. A D gene is named only where the DNA matches it firmly. The listing skips clone size in some rows; elsewhere it reads once, few, many or a size class.

d_gene: -
abundance: few
len: 17
j_gene: TRBJ2-4
v_gene: TRBV14
CDR3aa: CASSQVRQIVAKNIQYF
CDR3nt: TGTGCCAGCAGCCAAGTTCGACAGATAGTAGCCAAAAACATTCAGTACTTC

d_gene: TRBD1
abundance: -
len: 16
j_gene: TRBJ2-3
v_gene: TRBV9
CDR3aa: CASSGRSPGGSDTQYF
CDR3nt: TGTGCCAGCAGCGGCAGGAGTCCAGGGGGCTCAGATACGCAGTATTTT

d_gene: -
abundance: -
len: 13
j_gene: TRBJ1-1
v_gene: TRBV5-1
CDR3aa: CASALQRSTEAFF
CDR3nt: TGCGCCAGCGCATTACAAAGAAGCACTGAAGCTTTCTTT

d_gene: TRBD1
abundance: -
len: 14
j_gene: TRBJ1-2
v_gene: TRBV6-5
CDR3aa: CASSYRGQGQGYTF
CDR3nt: TGTGCCAGCAGTTACAGAGGACAGGGGCAGGGCTACACCTTC

d_gene: -
abundance: once
len: 14
j_gene: TRBJ2-7
v_gene: TRBV10-1
CDR3aa: CASSVEDTYYEQYF
CDR3nt: TGCGCCAGCAGTGTAGAGGACACCTACTACGAGCAGTACTTC

d_gene: -
abundance: -
len: 15
j_gene: TRBJ1-2
v_gene: TRBV2
CDR3aa: CASRRSTTEYRGYTF
CDR3nt: TGTGCCAGCAGACGCTCAACGACGGAGTACCGCGGCTACACCTTC

d_gene: TRBD1
abundance: -
len: 13
j_gene: TRBJ1-1
v_gene: TRBV12-3/TRBV12-4
CDR3aa: CASSWGTGSQAFF
CDR3nt: TGTGCCAGCAGTTGGGGGACAGGGTCCCAAGCTTTCTTT

d_gene: -
abundance: -
len: 15
j_gene: TRBJ1-2
v_gene: TRBV19
CDR3aa: CASSTWDIPNYGYTF
CDR3nt: TGTGCCAGTAGTACTTGGGACATACCTAACTATGGCTACACCTTC

d_gene: -
abundance: once
len: 15
j_gene: TRBJ2-1
v_gene: TRBV6-4
CDR3aa: CASSDPPLVWCEQFF
CDR3nt: TGTGCCAGCAGTGACCCCCCACTAGTTTGGTGTGAGCAGTTCTTC

d_gene: TRBD2
abundance: -
len: 17
j_gene: TRBJ2-5
v_gene: TRBV9
CDR3aa: CASSLSVGLAGGETQYF
CDR3nt: TGTGCCAGCAGTCTTAGCGTGGGCCTAGCGGGAGGAGAGACCCAGTACTTC

d_gene: -
abundance: -
len: 15
j_gene: TRBJ1-5
v_gene: TRBV2
CDR3aa: CASSVKETGGQPQHF
CDR3nt: TGTGCCAGCAGTGTCAAGGAGACAGGAGGTCAGCCCCAGCATTTT

d_gene: -
abundance: -
len: 13
j_gene: TRBJ1-5
v_gene: TRBV18
CDR3aa: CASSMTGTQPQHF
CDR3nt: TGTGCCAGCTCCATGACTGGCACCCAGCCCCAGCATTTT

d_gene: TRBD1
abundance: -
len: 15
j_gene: TRBJ2-5
v_gene: TRBV6-5
CDR3aa: CASSLGDRVLETQYF
CDR3nt: TGTGCCAGCAGCCTGGGGGACAGGGTGCTGGAGACCCAGTACTTC

d_gene: TRBD1
abundance: -
len: 20
j_gene: TRBJ1-4
v_gene: TRBV23-1
CDR3aa: CASSHPGQGYCGETNEKLFF
CDR3nt: TGCGCCAGCAGTCACCCCGGACAGGGATATTGTGGGGAAACTAATGAAAAACTGTTTTTT

d_gene: TRBD1
abundance: -
len: 16
j_gene: TRBJ2-5
v_gene: TRBV3-1/TRBV3-2
CDR3aa: CASSLPGQGVYETQYF
CDR3nt: TGTGCCAGCAGCCTTCCGGGACAGGGGGTCTATGAGACCCAGTACTTC

d_gene: -
abundance: -
len: 19
j_gene: TRBJ1-6
v_gene: TRBV7-5
CDR3aa: CARSFKGDRDRAFNSPLHF
CDR3nt: TGTGCCAGAAGCTTTAAAGGGGACCGGGACAGGGCTTTTAATTCACCCCTCCACTTT

d_gene: -
abundance: once
len: 16
j_gene: TRBJ1-3
v_gene: TRBV6-1
CDR3aa: CASSDGGGVLGNTIYF
CDR3nt: TGTGCCAGCAGTGACGGAGGTGGGGTACTCGGAAACACCATATATTTT

d_gene: TRBD1
abundance: -
len: 12
j_gene: TRBJ1-1
v_gene: TRBV5-5
CDR3aa: CASSFRTGEAFF
CDR3nt: TGTGCCAGCAGCTTCCGGACAGGAGAAGCTTTCTTT

d_gene: TRBD2
abundance: -
len: 15
j_gene: TRBJ2-1
v_gene: TRBV6-2/TRBV6-3
CDR3aa: CASSYLTSGSSKQFF
CDR3nt: TGTGCCAGCAGTTACCTGACTAGCGGGAGCAGTAAGCAGTTCTTC

d_gene: -
abundance: -
len: 16
j_gene: TRBJ2-3
v_gene: TRBV7-9
CDR3aa: CASSLSSGISTDTQYF
CDR3nt: TGTGCCAGCAGCCTGTCGTCAGGGATAAGCACAGATACGCAGTATTTT

d_gene: -
abundance: -
len: 16
j_gene: TRBJ1-2
v_gene: TRBV13
CDR3aa: CASSFSETGYGYGYTF
CDR3nt: TGTGCCAGCAGCTTTTCGGAGACAGGATATGGCTATGGCTACACCTTC

d_gene: -
abundance: few
len: 17
j_gene: TRBJ2-4
v_gene: TRBV28
CDR3aa: CASSFAYGGPGKNIQYF
CDR3nt: TGTGCCAGCAGTTTCGCATACGGAGGGCCCGGAAAAAACATTCAGTACTTC

d_gene: -
abundance: -
len: 14
j_gene: TRBJ2-1
v_gene: TRBV19
CDR3aa: CASMNPTVFNEQFF
CDR3nt: TGTGCCAGTATGAACCCGACAGTGTTCAATGAGCAGTTCTTC

d_gene: -
abundance: -
len: 13
j_gene: TRBJ1-2
v_gene: TRBV12-3/TRBV12-4
CDR3aa: CASSLGAGYGYTF
CDR3nt: TGTGCCAGCAGTTTGGGTGCGGGATATGGCTACACCTTC

d_gene: -
abundance: -
len: 13
j_gene: TRBJ1-5
v_gene: TRBV5-7
CDR3aa: CASRGGSNQPQHF
CDR3nt: TGTGCCAGCAGGGGCGGGAGCAATCAGCCCCAGCATTTT

d_gene: -
abundance: few
len: 18
j_gene: TRBJ1-4
v_gene: TRBV24-1
CDR3aa: CATRETAGEGSTNEKLFF
CDR3nt: TGTGCCACCAGAGAAACGGCAGGGGAGGGGAGCACTAATGAAAAACTGTTTTTT

d_gene: -
abundance: -
len: 13
j_gene: TRBJ2-7
v_gene: TRBV6-5
CDR3aa: CASSYEWSYEQYF
CDR3nt: TGTGCCAGCAGTTACGAGTGGTCCTACGAGCAGTACTTC

d_gene: -
abundance: -
len: 17
j_gene: TRBJ2-4
v_gene: TRBV14
CDR3aa: CASSQDRAGIAKNIQYF
CDR3nt: TGTGCCAGCAGCCAAGATCGGGCGGGGATAGCCAAAAACATTCAGTACTTC

d_gene: -
abundance: -
len: 14
j_gene: TRBJ1-5
v_gene: TRBV19
CDR3aa: CASATGGGNQPQHF
CDR3nt: TGTGCCAGCGCCACGGGGGGGGGCAATCAGCCCCAGCATTTT

d_gene: -
abundance: -
len: 13
j_gene: TRBJ2-7
v_gene: TRBV12-3/TRBV12-4
CDR3aa: CASSWAASYEQYF
CDR3nt: TGTGCCAGCAGTTGGGCAGCCTCCTACGAGCAGTACTTC

d_gene: TRBD1
abundance: -
len: 12
j_gene: TRBJ1-6
v_gene: TRBV30
CDR3aa: CAWRYTGDPLHF
CDR3nt: TGTGCCTGGAGGTACACAGGGGACCCCCTCCACTTT

d_gene: -
abundance: -
len: 15
j_gene: TRBJ1-5
v_gene: TRBV6-6
CDR3aa: CASSYDGGTNQPQHF
CDR3nt: TGTGCCAGCAGTTACGACGGGGGGACCAATCAGCCCCAGCATTTT

d_gene: -
abundance: once
len: 12
j_gene: TRBJ2-7
v_gene: TRBV11-1
CDR3aa: CASSPAGSEQYF
CDR3nt: TGTGCCAGCAGCCCCGCGGGGAGCGAGCAGTACTTC

d_gene: -
abundance: -
len: 15
j_gene: TRBJ2-1
v_gene: TRBV7-8
CDR3aa: CASSYGGRSYNEQFF
CDR3nt: TGTGCCAGCAGCTACGGGGGAAGATCCTACAATGAGCAGTTCTTC

d_gene: TRBD1
abundance: -
len: 17
j_gene: TRBJ1-6
v_gene: TRBV27
CDR3aa: CASSGGQGYLVPSPLHF
CDR3nt: TGTGCCAGCTCTGGGGGACAGGGGTACCTGGTGCCCTCACCCCTCCACTTT

d_gene: TRBD1
abundance: few
len: 14
j_gene: TRBJ2-7
v_gene: TRBV29-1
CDR3aa: CSGRTGDLGGEQYF
CDR3nt: TGCAGCGGGAGGACAGGGGACCTGGGCGGCGAGCAGTACTTC

d_gene: -
abundance: -
len: 16
j_gene: TRBJ2-1
v_gene: TRBV27
CDR3aa: CASSGTSLQYYNEQFF
CDR3nt: TGTGCCAGCAGCGGTACTAGCCTCCAGTATTACAATGAGCAGTTCTTC

d_gene: -
abundance: -
len: 12
j_gene: TRBJ2-1
v_gene: TRBV5-1
CDR3aa: CASSLTAHEQFF
CDR3nt: TGCGCCAGCAGCTTAACAGCCCATGAGCAGTTCTTC

d_gene: -
abundance: -
len: 16
j_gene: TRBJ1-3
v_gene: TRBV6-5
CDR3aa: CASSYGGGYSGNTIYF
CDR3nt: TGTGCCAGCAGTTATGGGGGGGGGTACTCTGGAAACACCATATATTTT

d_gene: -
abundance: -
len: 12
j_gene: TRBJ1-6
v_gene: TRBV27
CDR3aa: CASSFPSSPLHF
CDR3nt: TGTGCCAGCAGTTTTCCCAGTTCACCCCTCCACTTT

d_gene: -
abundance: -
len: 14
j_gene: TRBJ2-4
v_gene: TRBV2
CDR3aa: CASSEWQLGGIQYF
CDR3nt: TGTGCCAGCAGTGAATGGCAGTTAGGGGGCATTCAGTACTTC

d_gene: -
abundance: -
len: 12
j_gene: TRBJ1-1
v_gene: TRBV5-6
CDR3aa: CASSRNRAEAFF
CDR3nt: TGTGCCAGCAGCCGTAACAGGGCTGAAGCTTTCTTT